These T cell receptor beta chains were read from a single sample in a study of neurological immune-mediated disorders. TCRdb reanalysed the 5' RACE reads using MiXCR and keeps one entry per CDR3 protein. The profile shows approximately 100,000 distinct CDR3 sequences, 3.5% to 4% of them singletons. The sample was PBMCs. The source is a woman between 18 and 29 years old with multiple sclerosis. Each CDR3 is given with its conserved first and last residue. A D gene is named only where the DNA matches it firmly. For some rows the clone size is stated as once, few or many, or as a class when expanded; others skip it.

>TRBV9|TRBD2|TRBJ2-1|many
CASSKGTSGPYNEQFF
TGTGCCAGCAGCAAGGGGACTAGCGGGCCCTACAATGAGCAGTTCTTC
>TRBV29-1|TRBD1|TRBJ2-5|many
CSVGTGGQETQYF
TGCAGCGTCGGGACAGGGGGCCAAGAGACCCAGTACTTC
>TRBV7-3|-|TRBJ1-5|many
CASSQPRAEPGSNQPQHF
TGTGCCAGCAGCCAACCTAGAGCGGAACCAGGAAGCAATCAGCCCCAGCATTTT
>TRBV5-1|-|TRBJ2-2|many
CASSLSGNTGELFF
TGCGCCAGCAGCTTGTCAGGGAACACCGGGGAGCTGTTTTTT
>TRBV20-1|-|TRBJ2-2|many
CSARALTGELFF
TGCAGTGCTAGAGCCCTTACCGGGGAGCTGTTTTTT
>TRBV6-4|TRBD2|TRBJ2-1|many
CASSPGLGDEQFF
TGTGCCAGCAGCCCGGGACTAGGGGATGAGCAGTTCTTC
>TRBV5-6|-|TRBJ2-1|once
CASSLAGLSYNEQFF
TGTGCCAGCAGCTTGGCGGGACTCTCCTACAATGAGCAGTTCTTC
>TRBV5-1|-|TRBJ1-1|many
CASSLADLPGYTEAFF
TGCGCCAGCAGCTTGGCTGATCTCCCAGGGTACACTGAAGCTTTCTTT
>TRBV6-5|TRBD2|TRBJ2-3|many
CASSYGLAGSTDTQYF
TGTGCCAGCAGTTACGGACTAGCGGGGAGCACAGATACGCAGTATTTT
>TRBV12-3/TRBV12-4|TRBD1|TRBJ2-5|many
CASSPGTGDEETQYF
TGTGCCAGCAGCCCGGGGACAGGGGATGAGGAGACCCAGTACTTC
>TRBV5-1|-|TRBJ2-7|many
CASSSPQSVSSYEQYF
TGCGCCAGCAGCTCACCCCAGAGTGTTAGCTCCTACGAGCAGTACTTC
>TRBV7-9|TRBD2|TRBJ2-1|many
CASSYGTSGTNNEQFF
TGTGCCAGCAGCTATGGGACTAGCGGGACAAACAATGAGCAGTTCTTC
>TRBV6-5|TRBD1|TRBJ2-5|many
CASSYSQGVFSETQYF
TGTGCCAGCAGTTATTCACAGGGGGTTTTCTCGGAGACCCAGTACTTC
>TRBV20-1|TRBD1|TRBJ2-1|-
CSARDRITYNEQFF
TGCAGTGCTCGGGACAGGATTACCTACAATGAGCAGTTCTTC
>TRBV12-3/TRBV12-4|TRBD2|TRBJ2-7|many
CASRMGLAETYEQYF
TGTGCCAGCAGGATGGGACTAGCGGAGACCTACGAGCAGTACTTC
>TRBV5-1|TRBD1|TRBJ2-3|-
CASSIRTGADTQYF
TGCGCCAGCAGCATCCGGACAGGGGCAGATACGCAGTATTTT